This T cell receptor (beta chain) emerged from a study of T-cell memory formation after mild COVID-19 (dated by TCRdb to about 2021). About the study as a whole: Most TCR sequence clusters were specific to one of the two donors. Two young, previously healthy adult volunteers, one female and one male, were included in the cohort. T-cell clones expanding and contracting after mild COVID-19 in a couple of donors were tracked by longitudinal TCRalpha and TCRbeta repertoire sequencing.

Sequencer: Illumina NovaSeq 6000. Using 5'RACE with constant-segment primers, TCRalpha and TCRbeta cDNA libraries were constructed, with sample barcodes and unique molecular identifiers added in the process. RNA was extracted from every sample with Trizol reagent. Libraries were amplified in two PCR steps, with a second sample barcode and Illumina TruSeq adapters added in the second step. The libraries were sequenced on an Illumina NovaSeq using 2 x 150 bp paired-end reads. For the original study's pipeline: Demultiplexing of reads and collapsing into UMI-guided consensus sequences were performed with migec v1.2.7. Using mixcr v2.1.11, UMI consensuses were aligned to TRA and TRB V and J templates and then assembled into clonotypes. A clonotype was counted as expanded or contracted only when both edgeR and NoisET called the clonotype significant, with the noise models trained on biological replicates. For edgeR calls, the thresholds were a false discovery rate-adjusted p below 0.01 and a log2 fold-change of 1. As an exploratory analysis of dynamics, max-normalized trajectories of the 1000 most abundant clonotypes were examined by PCA with hierarchical clustering. Separately sequenced CD4+ and CD8+ repertoires were used to assign a CD4 or CD8 phenotype to each responding clone. Clones were called with MiXCR by TCRdb after fastp trimmed the public reads at Q25, and only in-frame beta chains were retained. Merged by CDR3 protein, the rows form single entries marked with the most common genes and DNA. The V and J calls, along with clone size, are taken from TCRdb and not from the paper's own processing. This sample has around 310,000 distinct CDR3 sequences in its table, and roughly an eighth of those were observed once. Of the sample, about 21% is held by the ten largest clones.

PBMCs were isolated by Ficoll-Paque density gradient centrifugation. CDR1 and CDR2, per the germline V gene (reference sequence), are SGHKS and YYEKEE. Measured from the cysteine to the phenylalanine, the CDR3 is 14 residues long. Just the 42-base CDR3 DNA is kept, in frame starting at base 1. V lost 0 bases and J lost 4 bases, and the count of bases not matched to a germline gene is 2. As for this clonotype: This clone's antigen is unknown. No qualities accompany the bases; no much larger clone lies one base away.

Beyond this particular receptor, the publication reports: Contracting CD4+ clones were found mainly in CM and EM memory subsets, while CD8+ clones were enriched in EMRA. The second-wave clones that peaked on day 37 were not confirmed to be SARS-CoV-2 specific. Balanced CD4/CD8 phenotypes were observed for clones contracting from day 15 to 85, whereas a bias towards CD4+ was observed for a second wave of clones expanding from day 15 to 37. The detection of some responding clones in pre-infection memory suggests that pre-existing cross-reactive memory T cells joined the SARS-CoV-2 response. Only a couple of mild cases were covered by the study, and larger cohorts that include severe cases with pre-infection samples were considered necessary.

Sequencing was performed on PBMCs or a T cell subset sorted from them (not recorded which). The clonotype was recovered from a man aged 18 to 30 who had mild COVID-19 (a few samples of this study predate the infection). The sample titles of this study are shuffled in the database, so cell type and time point are left out; the donor was told from shared clones. Recombination connected TRBV5-5 to TRBJ1-2, and TRBD1 aligns with 8 junction nucleotides. This receptor carries the CDR3 CASSLGTGTYGYTF. At the DNA level, the sequence is TGTGCCAGCAGCTTGGGGACAGGGACCTATGGCTACACCTTC.